This TCR beta chain was sequenced for a study of blood T cells in healthy people across ages. PCR was performed a second time for roughly 7 to 11 cycles using a sample-barcoded 5' primer and a J-beta primer mix. MiXCR, run by TCRdb on the 5' RACE reads, gives a single entry per CDR3 protein. The sample yields 1.5 million or so distinct CDR3 sequences, roughly 40% seen once. This clonotype was sampled from a young woman in good health. Source material: blood.

The CDR3 sequence: CSADILRNTEAFF. The CDR3, as DNA: TGCAGTGCTGATATATTGAGGAACACTGAAGCTTTCTTT. The chain combines TRBV20-1 with TRBJ1-1; D call uncertain. The length of the CDR3 is 13 residues. Germline V gives CDR1 DFQATT, CDR2 SNEGSKA (reference sequence). Trimming shortened V by 5 bases and J by 1 base, and 11 bases separated the two germline ends.